This T cell receptor beta chain came from a study of blood T cells in healthy people across ages. V was clipped by 4 bases and J by 0 bases; unmatched bases: 6. CDR1 and CDR2 (germline): SQVTM, ANQGSEA. CDR3 length: 15 amino acids. The use of a sample-barcoded 5' primer and a J-beta primer mix characterized a second PCR of roughly 6 to 12 cycles. TCRdb re-analysed the 5' RACE reads in MiXCR, keeping a single row per CDR3 protein. The data contain roughly 800,000 distinct CDR3 sequences, 58% of them singletons. This clonotype was seen ten or more times. The sample was blood. The rearrangement joins TRBV29-1 to TRBJ2-5; the match to TRBD2 covers 9 bases. The TCR sequence derives from a man aged 30-40 years in good health. CDR3 DNA sequence: TGCAGCGTTGTGGTAGCGGGAGAGTACCAAGAGACCCAGTACTTC. Translating gives CSVVVAGEYQETQYF.